This entry features one T cell receptor (beta chain) sequence. The antigen remains undetermined. The record originates from a study of cytomegalovirus exposure and HLA in healthy donors. The study's findings and limits: There was a cluster of highly shared sequence variants that was likely a sequencing artifact. Roughly even sequencing depth across donors was the assumption behind the presence/absence analyses. In a later analysis, compared with equally common non-associated chains, HLA-associated beta chains were more expanded.

In the PCR, 60 Vbeta and 13 Jbeta primers were used. Clones were sequenced by immunoSEQ multiplex PCR, and TCRdb holds only the in-frame ones, with some missing. The profile shows around 130,000 clones, less than 85% of them singletons. The CDR3 is 16 amino acids. Looked up from germline, CDR1 is SGDLS and CDR2 is YYNGEE. The junction had 6 bases not matched to a gene; V was cut back by 0 bases and J by 3 bases. This TCR came from a middle-aged man in good health and CMV-seronegative. Sequencing input: PBMCs. This chain joins TRBV9 and TRBJ2-3; 8 bases align to TRBD2. In nucleotides, the CDR3 is TGTGCCAGCAGCGTAGGTGCAGCGGGGGAAACAGATACGCAGTATTTT. Residues: CASSVGAAGETDTQYF.